This is a list of T cell receptor beta chains from one sample in a study of blood T cell repertoires in COVID-19. Repertoires were generated with immunoSEQ multiplex PCR, while TCRdb's copy carries only in-frame clones and drops some. The data show about 73,000 clones, with approximately 89% seen just once and under 10% held by the top ten. Input material: peripheral blood. The receptors originated from an elderly man with acute or convalescent COVID-19. Each CDR3 is given with its conserved first and last residue. D genes are given only for firm matches. Rows give clone size only sometimes, using once, few, many, or a class for an expanded clone.

>TRBD1|.|TRBV7-9|TRBJ2-1
CASSQGQGTYNEQFF
TGTGCCAGCAGCCAGGGACAGGGCACCTACAATGAGCAGTTCTTC
>.|.|TRBV6-5|TRBJ1-5
CASSYSGTPVGAQHF
TGTGCCAGCAGTTACTCCGGGACACCCGTAGGGGCCCAGCATTTT
>.|once|TRBV5-3|TRBJ1-2
CARTYTEDRALWDGYTF
TGTGCCAGAACCTATACCGAGGACAGAGCCTTATGGGATGGCTACACCTTC
>.|.|TRBV5-1|TRBJ1-1
CASNGQPNTEAFF
TGCGCCAGCAACGGACAGCCGAACACTGAAGCTTTCTTT
>TRBD2|.|TRBV6-6|TRBJ2-7
CASSPLTSGGSSYEQYF
TGTGCCAGCAGTCCGTTGACTAGCGGGGGTTCCTCCTACGAGCAGTACTTC
>.|.|TRBV30|TRBJ1-3
CAWGGGGTSGNTIYF
TGTGCCTGGGGGGGAGGGGGTACCTCTGGAAACACCATATATTTT
>TRBD1|.|TRBV5-1|TRBJ2-3
CASSLQGAGDTQYF
TGCGCCAGCAGCTTACAGGGGGCAGGAGATACGCAGTATTTT
>.|.|TRBV14|TRBJ2-5
CASSRLGAGETQYF
TGTGCCAGCAGCCGCCTGGGAGCGGGCGAGACCCAGTACTTC
>TRBD1|few|TRBV25-1|TRBJ1-2
CASSEYSGTGVGYTF
TGTGCCAGCAGTGAATATTCCGGGACAGGGGTCGGCTACACCTTC
>.|once|TRBV5-1|TRBJ1-3
CASSSGQNSGNTIYF
TGCGCCAGCAGCTCCGGACAGAACTCTGGAAACACCATATATTTT
>.|.|TRBV9|TRBJ1-3
CASSVDTETSGNTIYF
TGTGCCAGCAGCGTAGACACAGAGACCTCTGGAAACACCATATATTTT
>.|once|TRBV5-4|TRBJ2-1
CASSPLGLSYNEQFF
TGTGCCAGCAGCCCTCTGGGGCTTTCCTACAATGAGCAGTTCTTC
>.|.|TRBV30|TRBJ1-4
CAWSVGYNEKLFF
TGTGCCTGGAGTGTCGGTTATAATGAAAAACTGTTTTTT
>TRBD1|.|TRBV2|TRBJ1-5
CASRAGQGDQPQHF
TGTGCCAGCAGGGCTGGACAGGGAGATCAGCCCCAGCATTTT
>TRBD1|.|TRBV19|TRBJ1-1
CASSTLQGTTEAFF
TGTGCCAGTAGTACTTTACAGGGGACCACTGAAGCTTTCTTT